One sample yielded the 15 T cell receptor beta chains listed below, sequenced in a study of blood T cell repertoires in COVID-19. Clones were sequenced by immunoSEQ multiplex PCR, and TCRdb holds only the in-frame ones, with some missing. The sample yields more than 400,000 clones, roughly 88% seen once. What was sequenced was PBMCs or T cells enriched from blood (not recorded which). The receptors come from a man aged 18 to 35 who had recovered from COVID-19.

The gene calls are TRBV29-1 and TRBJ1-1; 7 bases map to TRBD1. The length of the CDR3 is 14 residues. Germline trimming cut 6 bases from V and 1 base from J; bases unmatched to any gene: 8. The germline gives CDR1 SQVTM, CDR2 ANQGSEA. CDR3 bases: TGCAGCGTAGGGGTCCGACAGGGGAACACTGAAGCTTTCTTT. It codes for CSVGVRQGNTEAFF. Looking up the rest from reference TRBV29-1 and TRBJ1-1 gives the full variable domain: SAVISQKPSRDICQRGTSLTIQCQVDSQVTMMFWYRQQPGQSLTLIATANQGSEATYESGFVIDKFPISRPNLTFSTLTVSNMSPEDSSIYLCSVGVRQGNTEAFFGQGTRLTVV.

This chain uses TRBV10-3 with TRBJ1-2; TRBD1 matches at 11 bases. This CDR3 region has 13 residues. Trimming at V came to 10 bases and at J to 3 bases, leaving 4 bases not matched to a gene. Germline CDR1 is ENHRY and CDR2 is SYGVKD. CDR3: CATGQGAHYGYTF. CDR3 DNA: TGTGCCACCGGACAGGGGGCCCACTATGGCTACACCTTC.

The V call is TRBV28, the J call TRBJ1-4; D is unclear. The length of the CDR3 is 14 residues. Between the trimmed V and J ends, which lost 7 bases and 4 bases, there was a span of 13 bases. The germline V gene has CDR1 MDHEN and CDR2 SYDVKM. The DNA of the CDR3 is TGTGCCAGCACGACCCCAGCGGGTAATGAAAAACTGTTTTTT. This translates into CASTTPAGNEKLFF.

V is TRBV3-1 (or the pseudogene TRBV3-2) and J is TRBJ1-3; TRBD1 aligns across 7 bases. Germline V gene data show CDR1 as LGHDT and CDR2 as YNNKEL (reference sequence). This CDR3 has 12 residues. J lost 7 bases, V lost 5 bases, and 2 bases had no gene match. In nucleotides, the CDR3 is TGTGCCAGCAGCTTACAGGGGAACACCATATATTTT. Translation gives CASSLQGNTIYF.

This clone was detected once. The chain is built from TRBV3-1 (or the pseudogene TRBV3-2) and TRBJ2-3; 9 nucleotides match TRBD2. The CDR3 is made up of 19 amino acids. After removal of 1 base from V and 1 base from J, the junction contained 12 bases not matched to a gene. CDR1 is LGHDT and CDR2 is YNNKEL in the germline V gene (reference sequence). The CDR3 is CASSQGPYSGGFGTDTQYF. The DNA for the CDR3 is TGTGCCAGCAGCCAAGGTCCCTACAGCGGGGGGTTTGGCACAGATACGCAGTATTTT.

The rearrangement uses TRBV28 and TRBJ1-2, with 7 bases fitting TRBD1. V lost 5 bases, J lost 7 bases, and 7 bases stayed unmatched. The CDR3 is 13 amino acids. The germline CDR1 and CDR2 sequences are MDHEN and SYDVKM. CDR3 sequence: CASSKDRIPGYTF. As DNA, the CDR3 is TGTGCCAGCAGTAAGGACAGGATTCCTGGCTACACCTTC.

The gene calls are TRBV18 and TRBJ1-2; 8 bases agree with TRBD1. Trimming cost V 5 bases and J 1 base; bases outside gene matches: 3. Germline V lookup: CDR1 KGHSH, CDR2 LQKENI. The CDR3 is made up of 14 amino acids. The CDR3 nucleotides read TGTGCCAGCTCATTGGACAGGGATAACTATGGCTACACCTTC. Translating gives CASSLDRDNYGYTF.

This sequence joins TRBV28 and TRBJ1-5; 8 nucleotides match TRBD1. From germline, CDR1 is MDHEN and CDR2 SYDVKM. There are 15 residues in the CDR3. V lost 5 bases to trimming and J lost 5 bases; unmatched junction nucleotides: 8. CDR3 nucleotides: TGTGCCAGCAGTCCTGGACAGGGAAGGTATCAGCCCCAGCATTTT. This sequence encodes CASSPGQGRYQPQHF. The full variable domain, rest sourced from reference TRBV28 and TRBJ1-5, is DVKVTQSSRYLVKRTGEKVFLECVQDMDHENMFWYRQDPGLGLRLIYFSYDVKMKEKGDIPEGYSVSREKKERFSLILESASTNQTSMYLCASSPGQGRYQPQHFGDGTRLSIL.

The DNA of the CDR3 is TGCGCCAGCAGCTTAGGTCCCAGGGCTTACTACGAGCAGTACTTC. Translating it yields CASSLGPRAYYEQYF. The chain combines TRBV5-1 with TRBJ2-7; perhaps TRBD1 as D (5 bases). CDR1 and CDR2 (germline): SGHRS, YFSETQ. The CDR3 is made up of 15 amino acids. With 2 bases removed from V and 3 bases from J, the gap between germline ends came to 15 bases. The complete variable domain, with remaining parts taken from reference TRBV5-1 and TRBJ2-7, reads KAGVTQTPRYLIKTRGQQVTLSCSPISGHRSVSWYQQTPGQGLQFLFEYFSETQRNKGNFPGRFSGRQFSNSRSEMNVSTLELGDSALYLCASSLGPRAYYEQYFGPGTRLTVT.

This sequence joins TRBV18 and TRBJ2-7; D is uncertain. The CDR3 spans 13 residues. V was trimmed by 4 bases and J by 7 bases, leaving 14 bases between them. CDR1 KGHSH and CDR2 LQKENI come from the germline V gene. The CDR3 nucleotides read TGTGCCAGCTCACTCTCCCTGGCGAGGGAGCAGTACTTC. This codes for CASSLSLAREQYF.

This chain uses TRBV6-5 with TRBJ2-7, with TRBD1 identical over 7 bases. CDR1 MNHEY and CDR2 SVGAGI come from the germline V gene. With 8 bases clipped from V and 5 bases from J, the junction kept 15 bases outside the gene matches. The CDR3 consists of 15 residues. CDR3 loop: CASLNTQGPQDEQYF. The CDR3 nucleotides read TGTGCCAGCCTCAACACACAGGGGCCTCAAGACGAGCAGTACTTC.

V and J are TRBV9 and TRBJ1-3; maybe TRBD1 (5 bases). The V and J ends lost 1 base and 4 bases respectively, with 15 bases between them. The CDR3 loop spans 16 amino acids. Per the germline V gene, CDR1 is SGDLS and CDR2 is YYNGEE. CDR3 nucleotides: TGTGCCAGCAGCGTATCCCCCGGGGGGACGGGAAACACCATATATTTT. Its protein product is CASSVSPGGTGNTIYF.

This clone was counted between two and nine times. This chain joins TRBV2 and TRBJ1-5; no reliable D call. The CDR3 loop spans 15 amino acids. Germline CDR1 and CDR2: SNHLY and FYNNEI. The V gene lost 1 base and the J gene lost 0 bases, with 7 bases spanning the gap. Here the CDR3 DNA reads TGTGCCAGCAGTGAAGGGGAGTATAGCAATCAGCCCCAGCATTTT. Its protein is CASSEGEYSNQPQHF.

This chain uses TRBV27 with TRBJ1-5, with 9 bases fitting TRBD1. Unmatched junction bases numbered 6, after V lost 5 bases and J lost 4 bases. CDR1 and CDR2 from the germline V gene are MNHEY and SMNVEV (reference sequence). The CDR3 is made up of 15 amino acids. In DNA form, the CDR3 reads TGTGCCAGCAGTCAGTCGACAGGGGGAAATCAGCCCCAGCATTTT. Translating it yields CASSQSTGGNQPQHF.

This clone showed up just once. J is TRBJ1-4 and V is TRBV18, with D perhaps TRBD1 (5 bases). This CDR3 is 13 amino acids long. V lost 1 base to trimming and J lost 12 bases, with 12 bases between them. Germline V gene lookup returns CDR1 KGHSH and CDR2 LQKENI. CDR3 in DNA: TGTGCCAGCTCACCACTCACAGGCGGTGAACTGTTTTTT. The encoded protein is CASSPLTGGELFF.